Listed here are 3 T cell receptor beta chains from one sample, sequenced in a study of cytomegalovirus exposure and HLA in healthy donors. Generated by immunoSEQ multiplex PCR, the TCRdb table keeps only in-frame clones and is missing some. This sample has tens of thousands of clones, with approximately 92% found just once. Sequencing was carried out using PBMCs. Every receptor here comes from a man younger than 35 in good health and CMV-seronegative.

This chain links TRBV28 with TRBJ1-1, with TRBD1 identical over 7 bases. V shed 8 bases, J shed 0 bases, and the junction held 3 bases outside the gene matches. The CDR3 has 13 amino acids. CDR1 is MDHEN and CDR2 is SYDVKM in the germline V gene. The CDR3 coding sequence is TGTGCCAGCTGGGACAGTATGAACACTGAAGCTTTCTTT. Its translation: CASWDSMNTEAFF.

The J gene is TRBJ2-7, the V gene TRBV28, with 16 bases lining up with TRBD2. The CDR3 is 19 residues long. CDR1 MDHEN and CDR2 SYDVKM come from the germline V gene. The V segment lost 6 bases and the J segment 3 bases; nucleotides outside the gene matches: 14. The CDR3 region has the DNA TGTGCCAGCAGCCGGACACCCGGGACTAGCGGGAGGGCCCTCTACGAGCAGTACTTC. Translation: CASSRTPGTSGRALYEQYF.

The chain couples TRBV2 to TRBJ2-2; 10 nucleotides match TRBD2. V was pared by 5 bases and J by 4 bases, with 7 bases of the junction left unmatched. The germline V gene encodes CDR1 SNHLY and CDR2 FYNNEI. The CDR3 runs 16 residues. The CDR3 spells CASSYTSGMGTGELFF. The CDR3 DNA reads TGTGCCAGCAGTTATACTAGCGGGATGGGCACCGGGGAGCTGTTTTTT.